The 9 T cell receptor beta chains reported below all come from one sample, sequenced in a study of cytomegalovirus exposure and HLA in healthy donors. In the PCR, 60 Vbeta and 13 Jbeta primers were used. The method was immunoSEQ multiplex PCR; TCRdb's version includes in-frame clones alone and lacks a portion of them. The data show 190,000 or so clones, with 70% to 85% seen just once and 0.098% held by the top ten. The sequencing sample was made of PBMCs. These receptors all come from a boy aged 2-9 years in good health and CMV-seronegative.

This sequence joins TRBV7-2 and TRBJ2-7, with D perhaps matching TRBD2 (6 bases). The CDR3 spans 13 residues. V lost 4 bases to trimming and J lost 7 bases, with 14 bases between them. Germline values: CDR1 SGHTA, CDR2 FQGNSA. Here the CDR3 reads CASSSLAAGEQYF. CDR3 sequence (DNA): TGTGCCAGCAGCTCACTAGCCGCGGGGGAGCAGTACTTC.

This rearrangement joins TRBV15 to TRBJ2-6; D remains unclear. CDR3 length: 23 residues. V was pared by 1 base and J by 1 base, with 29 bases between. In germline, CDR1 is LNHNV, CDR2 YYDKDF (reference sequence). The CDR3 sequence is CATSRVPSVSFYRSSSGANVLTF. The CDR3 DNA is TGTGCCACCAGCAGAGTGCCCTCCGTGAGTTTTTACCGAAGTTCTTCTGGGGCCAACGTCCTGACTTTC.

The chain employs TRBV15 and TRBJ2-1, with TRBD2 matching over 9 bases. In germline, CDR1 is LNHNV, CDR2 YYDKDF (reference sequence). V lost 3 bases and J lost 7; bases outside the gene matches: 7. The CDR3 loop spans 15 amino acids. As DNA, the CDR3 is TGTGCCACCAGCAGTTCGCGGGGGGGCGTAAATGAGCAGTTCTTC. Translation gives CATSSSRGGVNEQFF.

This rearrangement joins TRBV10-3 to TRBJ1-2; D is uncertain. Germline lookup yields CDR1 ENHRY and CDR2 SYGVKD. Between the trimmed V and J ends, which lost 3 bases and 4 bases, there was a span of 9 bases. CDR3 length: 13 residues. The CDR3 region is CAISDIQSYGYTF. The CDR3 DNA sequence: TGTGCCATCAGTGACATTCAGTCCTATGGCTACACCTTC.

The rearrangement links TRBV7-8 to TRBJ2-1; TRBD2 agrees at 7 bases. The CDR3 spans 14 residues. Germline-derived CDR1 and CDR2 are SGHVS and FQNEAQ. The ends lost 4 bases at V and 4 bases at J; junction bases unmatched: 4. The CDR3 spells CASSSPSGYNEQFF. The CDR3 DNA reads TGTGCCAGCAGCTCCCCTAGCGGATACAATGAGCAGTTCTTC.

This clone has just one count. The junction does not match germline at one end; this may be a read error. The CDR3 DNA sequence: TGTGCCAGCAGCCCCCCGACGATCGGCTCTAGCGGGGGTGGGGTGTTT. This translates into CASSPPTIGSSGGGVF. V usage is TRBV9 and J usage is TRBJ2-3; 10 nucleotides align to TRBD2. The germline V gene encodes CDR1 SGDLS and CDR2 YYNGEE. This CDR3 is 16 amino acids long.

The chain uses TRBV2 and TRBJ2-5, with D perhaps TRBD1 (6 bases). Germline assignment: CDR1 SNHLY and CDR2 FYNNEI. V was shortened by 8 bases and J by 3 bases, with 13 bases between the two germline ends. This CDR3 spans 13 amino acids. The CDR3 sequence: CASRTDSEETQYF. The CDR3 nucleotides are TGTGCCAGCCGAACGGACAGCGAAGAGACCCAGTACTTC.

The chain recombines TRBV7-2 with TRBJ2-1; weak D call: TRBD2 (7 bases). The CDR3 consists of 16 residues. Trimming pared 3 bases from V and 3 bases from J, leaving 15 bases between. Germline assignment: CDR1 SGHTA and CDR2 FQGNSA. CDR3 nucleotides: TGTGCCAGCAGCTTTGGCGCGGGGGCCGTCTACAATGAGCAGTTCTTC. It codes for CASSFGAGAVYNEQFF.

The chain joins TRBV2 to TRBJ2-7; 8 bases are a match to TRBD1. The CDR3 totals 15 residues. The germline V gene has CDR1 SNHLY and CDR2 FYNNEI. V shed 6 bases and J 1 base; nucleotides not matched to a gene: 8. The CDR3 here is CASRTDRGPSYEQYF. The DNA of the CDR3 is TGTGCCAGCAGAACCGACAGGGGTCCTTCCTACGAGCAGTACTTC. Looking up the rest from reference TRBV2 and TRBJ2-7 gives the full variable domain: EPEVTQTPSHQVTQMGQEVILRCVPISNHLYFYWYRQILGQKVEFLVSFYNNEISEKSEIFDDQFSVERPDGSNFTLKIRSTKLEDSAMYFCASRTDRGPSYEQYFGPGTRLTVT.